This T cell receptor (beta chain) derives from a study of monozygotic twins with inflammatory bowel disease. Findings of the study overall: Evidence failed to back one strong IBD-linked signal or clonotype.

This CDR3 spans 15 amino acids. Germline V gene lookup returns CDR1 SGDLS and CDR2 YYNGEE. As to this clonotype: Its antigen remains unknown.

The input for each TCR library was 3,500 to 4,000 ng of total RNA. TCRdb re-analyzed the 5' RACE reads; it lists each CDR3 protein once, without DNA. This sample's clone table lists about 130,000 distinct CDR3 sequences. The V and J genes are TRBV9 and TRBJ2-2; TCRdb selects TRBD1, and the lack of DNA leaves this call unchecked. This TCR was sampled from a human donor with ulcerative colitis or Crohn's disease, or a healthy co-twin of an affected twin (not recorded which). Sequenced sample: blood. This CDR3 reads CASSPTTGETGELFF.